Here is one TCR beta chain with its context. Its antigen remains unidentified. Base qualities are not at hand, and no much larger clone is one base apart. From the cysteine through the phenylalanine, the CDR3 covers 22 amino acids. The DNA shown is the 66-base CDR3, in frame from base 1. CDR1 SGHDN and CDR2 FVKESK were looked up in the germline V gene. V is cut back by 1 base and J by 2 bases, with 25 bases in the junction unmatched. The data were taken from a study of T cell repertoires in cytomegalovirus infection (dated by TCRdb to the late 2010s). The study in broad terms: Peptide stimulations targeted recently identified HLA-C-restricted CMV epitopes, whose presentation resists viral immunomodulation, together with well-studied HLA-B-restricted epitopes. Donor HLA type was relevant to the analysis, because carriage of CMV infection together with the matching HLA type was indicated by public TCR beta signatures.

Results the study describes overall, beyond this receptor: In both this cohort and an independent roughly 350-donor cohort, the cumulative frequency of public TCR beta family members distinguished carriers of CMV infection plus the relevant HLA type. The ex vivo response was dominated by HLA-C-restricted CMV-specific TCR beta clonotypes, and the single most frequent clonotype in two of eight donors was supplied by these HLA-C-restricted clonotypes.

The treatment or condition label of this sample denotes: in vitro stimulation with specific CMV peptide epitopes to enrich CMV-specific T cells. Sequencing used an Illumina HiSeq 1500. TCRdb reworked the public reads: Q25 trimming with fastp, MiXCR clone assembly, productive beta chains retained. Rows with one shared CDR3 protein collapse into an entry with the most common genes and DNA. The sample data list some 940,000 distinct CDR3 sequences, and approximately 31% of these were observed just once. Over 10% of the sample belongs to the ten largest clones. The origin of this receptor is a human donor in good health (CMV status not recorded). Some clones in this sample may be carry-over from other donors' samples. Sequencing was performed on cultured CD8+ T cells from PBMCs, taken from culture after CMV antigen stimulation. The rearrangement joined TRBV14 to TRBJ1-2; 7 bases in the middle match TRBD1. This receptor has the CDR3 CASSQASKIVRGQLTMNYGYTF. The DNA is TGTGCCAGCAGCCAAGCGTCAAAAATAGTGCGGGGACAGCTCACTATGAACTATGGCTACACCTTC.